A selection of T cell receptor beta chains follows, all from one sample in a study of blood T cell repertoires in COVID-19. Some clones are missing from TCRdb's copy, which holds only in-frame ones; the method was immunoSEQ multiplex PCR. Here the sample spans fewer than 50,000 clones, just under 75% being singletons. The source material was peripheral blood. These receptors came from a man in his sixties or seventies with COVID-19, enrolled during active disease. Each CDR3 is given with its conserved first and last residue. The order of the fields is clone size, D gene, J gene, V gene, CDR3 protein, CDR3 DNA. A D gene is named only where the DNA matches it firmly. Only some rows state a clone size, as once, few, many or a class for expanded clones.

>-|TRBD1|TRBJ2-1|TRBV18
CASSPGQGDEQFF
TGTGCCAGCTCACCGGGACAGGGCGATGAGCAGTTCTTC
>-|-|TRBJ2-2|TRBV5-1
CASSSDIPPGELFF
TGCGCCAGCAGCTCAGACATTCCTCCCGGGGAGCTGTTTTTT
>-|-|TRBJ2-2|TRBV27
CASSDGWSTGELFF
TGTGCCAGCAGTGACGGTTGGAGCACCGGGGAGCTGTTTTTT
>-|-|TRBJ1-1|TRBV4-1
CASSQDSFTEAFF
TGCGCCAGCAGCCAAGATTCATTCACTGAAGCTTTCTTT
>-|TRBD1|TRBJ2-1|TRBV28
CASSSGQGMVQLPNEQFF
TGTGCCAGCAGCTCAGGACAGGGGATGGTTCAACTGCCAAATGAGCAGTTCTTC
>-|-|TRBJ1-6|TRBV7-9
CASSHYNSPLHF
TGTGCCAGTTCGCACTACAATTCACCCCTCCACTTT
>few|-|TRBJ2-7|TRBV29-1
CSVEESGRRGYYEQYF
TGCAGCGTTGAAGAGTCCGGAAGAAGAGGGTACTACGAGCAGTACTTC
>-|-|TRBJ1-3|TRBV6-5
CASRPGLQGNTIYF
TGTGCCAGCAGACCGGGGTTACAGGGAAACACCATATATTTT
>-|-|TRBJ1-5|TRBV28
CASSSTGVVRSPQHF
TGTGCCAGCAGTTCGACAGGTGTCGTTAGGTCACCCCAGCATTTT
>-|-|TRBJ1-2|TRBV5-6
CASSFQPQGANYGYTF
TGTGCCAGCAGCTTTCAACCTCAAGGGGCTAACTATGGCTACACCTTC
>-|-|TRBJ1-2|TRBV7-2
CASSPGGSHYGYTF
TGTGCCAGCAGCCCGGGGGGGTCACACTATGGCTACACCTTC